There are a few counts of the clone carrying this T cell receptor beta chain. Its specificity is not known. Germline V gene sequence: CDR1 MNHEY, CDR2 SVGEGT. Trimming removed 5 bases at V and 0 bases at J, with 28 bases between. CDR3 length: 20 amino acids. Time point here: persistent/refractory GD, antithyroid drugs over 5 years with positive TRAb. RNA from PBMCs was the source of the TCR library. Each of the patients was recruited from an endocrinology department situated in Xi'an, China. The entry originates in a study of regulatory T cells in long-lasting Graves disease. HTBI primers from iRepertoire and Arm-PCR of CDR3 regions yielded the TCR beta libraries. TCRdb used MiXCR to reprocess the multiplex PCR reads, holding one entry per CDR3 protein. The sample yields about 470,000 distinct CDR3 sequences, about 22% seen once. General observations from the study: The number of shared public clonotypes was higher in persistent patients (2,741) than new patients (around 890).

The receptor was isolated from a female donor with Graves disease. The rearrangement uses TRBV6-2 or TRBV6-3 and TRBJ2-5; D might be TRBD1 (6 bases). Sequencing was performed on peripheral blood mononuclear cells (PBMCs), taken when the disease was refractory, from a patient treated with antithyroid drugs. The CDR3 spells CASSQLWDTTRPSYQETQYF. The CDR3 DNA reads as TGTGCCAGCAGTCAACTCTGGGACACAACCCGTCCATCGTACCAAGAGACCCAGTACTTC.